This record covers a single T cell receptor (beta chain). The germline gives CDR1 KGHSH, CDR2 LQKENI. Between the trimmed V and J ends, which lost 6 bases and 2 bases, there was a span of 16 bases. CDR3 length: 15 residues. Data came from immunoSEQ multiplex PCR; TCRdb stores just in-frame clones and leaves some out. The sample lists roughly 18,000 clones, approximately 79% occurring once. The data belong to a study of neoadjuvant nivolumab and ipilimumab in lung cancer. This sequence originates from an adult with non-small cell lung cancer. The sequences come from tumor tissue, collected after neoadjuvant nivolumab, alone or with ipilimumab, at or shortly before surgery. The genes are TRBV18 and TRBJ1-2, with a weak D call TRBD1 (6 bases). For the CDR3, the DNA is TGTGCCAGCTCCGACCAGCGGCAGGGGAACTATGGCTACACCTTC. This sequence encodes CASSDQRQGNYGYTF.